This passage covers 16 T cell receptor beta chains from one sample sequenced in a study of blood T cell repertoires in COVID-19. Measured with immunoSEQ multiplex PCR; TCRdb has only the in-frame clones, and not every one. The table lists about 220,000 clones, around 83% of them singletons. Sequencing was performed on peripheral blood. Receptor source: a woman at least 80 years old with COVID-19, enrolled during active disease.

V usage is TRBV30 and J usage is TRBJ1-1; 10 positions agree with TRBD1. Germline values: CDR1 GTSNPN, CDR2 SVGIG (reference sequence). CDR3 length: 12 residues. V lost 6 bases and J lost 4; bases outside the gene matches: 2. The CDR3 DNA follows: TGTGCCTGCGGGACAGGGGTCACTGAAGCTTTCTTT. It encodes CACGTGVTEAFF.

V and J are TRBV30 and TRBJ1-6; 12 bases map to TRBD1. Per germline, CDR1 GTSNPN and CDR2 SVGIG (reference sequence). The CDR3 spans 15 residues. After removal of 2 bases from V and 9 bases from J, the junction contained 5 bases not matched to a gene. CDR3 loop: CAWSPGTGGSSPLHF. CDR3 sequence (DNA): TGTGCCTGGAGTCCCGGGACAGGGGGCTCTTCACCCCTCCACTTT.

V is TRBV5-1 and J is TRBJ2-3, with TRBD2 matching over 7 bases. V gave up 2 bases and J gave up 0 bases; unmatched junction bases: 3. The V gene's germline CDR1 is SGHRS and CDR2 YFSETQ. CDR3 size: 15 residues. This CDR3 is CASSFNGGSTDTQYF. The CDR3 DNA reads TGCGCCAGCAGCTTTAACGGGGGGAGCACAGATACGCAGTATTTT.

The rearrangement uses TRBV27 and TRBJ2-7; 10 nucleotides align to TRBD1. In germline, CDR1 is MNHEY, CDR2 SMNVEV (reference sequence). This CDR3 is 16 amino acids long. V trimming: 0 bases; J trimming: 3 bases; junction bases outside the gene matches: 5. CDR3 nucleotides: TGTGCCAGCAGTTTATCCCAGGGGGACAGGGGCTACGAGCAGTACTTC. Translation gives CASSLSQGDRGYEQYF.

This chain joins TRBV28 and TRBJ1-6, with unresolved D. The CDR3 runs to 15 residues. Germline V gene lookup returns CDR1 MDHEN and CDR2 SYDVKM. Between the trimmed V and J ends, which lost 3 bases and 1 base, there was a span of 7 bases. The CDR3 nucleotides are TGTGCCAGCAGTTTGGGAGGGTCCTATAATTCACCCCTCCACTTT. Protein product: CASSLGGSYNSPLHF.

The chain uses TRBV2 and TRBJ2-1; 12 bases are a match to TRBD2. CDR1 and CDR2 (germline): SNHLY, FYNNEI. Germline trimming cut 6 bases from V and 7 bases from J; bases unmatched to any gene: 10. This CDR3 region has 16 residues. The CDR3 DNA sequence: TGTGCCAGCAGAGGACTAGCGGGATTTAGGACTAATGAGCAGTTCTTC. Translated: CASRGLAGFRTNEQFF.

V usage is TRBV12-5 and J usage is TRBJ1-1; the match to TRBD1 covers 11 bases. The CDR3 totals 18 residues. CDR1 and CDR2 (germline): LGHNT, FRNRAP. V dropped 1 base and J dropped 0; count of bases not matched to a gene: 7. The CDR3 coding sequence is TGTGCTAGTGGTTTGGCAAGGGACAGGGGGACCATGAACACTGAAGCTTTCTTT. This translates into CASGLARDRGTMNTEAFF. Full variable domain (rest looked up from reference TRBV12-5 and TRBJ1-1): DARVTQTPRHKVTEMGQEVTMRCQPILGHNTVFWYRQTMMQGLELLAYFRNRAPLDDSGMPKDRFSAEMPDATLATLKIQPSEPRDSAVYFCASGLARDRGTMNTEAFFGQGTRLTVV.

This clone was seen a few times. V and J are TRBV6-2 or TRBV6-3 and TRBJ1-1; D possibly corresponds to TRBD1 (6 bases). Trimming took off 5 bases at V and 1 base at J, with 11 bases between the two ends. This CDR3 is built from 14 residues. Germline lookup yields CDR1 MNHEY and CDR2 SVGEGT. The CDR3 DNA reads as TGTGCCAGCAGTGGCCTAGGGGGGAACACTGAAGCTTTCTTT. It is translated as CASSGLGGNTEAFF.

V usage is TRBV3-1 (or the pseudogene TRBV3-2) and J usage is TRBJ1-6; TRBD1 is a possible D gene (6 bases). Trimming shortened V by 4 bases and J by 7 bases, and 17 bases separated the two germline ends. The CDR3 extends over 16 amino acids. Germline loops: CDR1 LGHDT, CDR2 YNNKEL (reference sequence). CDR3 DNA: TGTGCCAGCAGCCCGGACCCCAGGGGAGGGAATTCACCCCTCCACTTT. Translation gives CASSPDPRGGNSPLHF.

CDR3 protein: CASSRRSGSADTQYF. For the CDR3, the DNA is TGTGCCAGCAGCCGACGTAGCGGGAGTGCAGATACGCAGTATTTT. This chain links TRBV7-6 with TRBJ2-3; 9 nucleotides match TRBD2. CDR1 and CDR2 from the germline V gene are SGHVS and FNYEAQ. The CDR3 runs to 15 residues. J was trimmed by 4 bases and V by 5 bases; bases with no gene match: 7.

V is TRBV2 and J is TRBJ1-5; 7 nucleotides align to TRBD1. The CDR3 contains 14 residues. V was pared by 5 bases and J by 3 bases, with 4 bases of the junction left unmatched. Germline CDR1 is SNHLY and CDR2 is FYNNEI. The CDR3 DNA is TGTGCCAGCAGTTTAGACAGGGTCAATCAGCCCCAGCATTTT. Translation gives CASSLDRVNQPQHF.

For the CDR3, the DNA is TGTGCCTGGAGTGGGGCTGGGAGGACGGGCTCTGGAAACACCATATATTTT. Translated, it gives CAWSGAGRTGSGNTIYF. V and J are TRBV30 and TRBJ1-3; D gene ambiguous. The ends were cut back, 1 base at V and 0 bases at J, with 16 bases in the middle. This CDR3 region has 17 residues. The germline gives CDR1 GTSNPN, CDR2 SVGIG (reference sequence).

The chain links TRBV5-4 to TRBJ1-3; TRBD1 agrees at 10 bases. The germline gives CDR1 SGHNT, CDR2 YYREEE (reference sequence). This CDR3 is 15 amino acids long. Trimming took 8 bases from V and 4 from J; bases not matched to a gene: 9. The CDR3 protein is CASSLDRGSGNTIYF. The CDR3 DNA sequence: TGTGCCAGTAGTCTGGACAGGGGGTCGGGAAACACCATATATTTT.

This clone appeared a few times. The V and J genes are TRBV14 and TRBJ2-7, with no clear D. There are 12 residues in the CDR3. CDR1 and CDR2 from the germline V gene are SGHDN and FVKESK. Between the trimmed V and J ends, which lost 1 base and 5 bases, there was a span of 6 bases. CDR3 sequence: CASSQVRNEQYF. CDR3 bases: TGTGCCAGCAGCCAAGTGAGGAACGAGCAGTACTTC.

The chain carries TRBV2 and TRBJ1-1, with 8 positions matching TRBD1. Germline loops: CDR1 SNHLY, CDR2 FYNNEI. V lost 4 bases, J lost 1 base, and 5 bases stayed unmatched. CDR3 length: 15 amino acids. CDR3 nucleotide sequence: TGTGCCAGCAGTGGAAGGACAGGGCGGAACACTGAAGCTTTCTTT. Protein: CASSGRTGRNTEAFF.

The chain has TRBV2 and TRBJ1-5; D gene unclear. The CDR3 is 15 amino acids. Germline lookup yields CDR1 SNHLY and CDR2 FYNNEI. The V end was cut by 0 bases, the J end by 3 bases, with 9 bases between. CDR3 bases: TGTGCCAGCAGTGAAGCTTATGACACCAATCAGCCCCAGCATTTT. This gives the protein CASSEAYDTNQPQHF.